One TCR beta chain is described in this entry. The antigen remains undetermined. These data originate in a study of T-cell reconstitution after alpha-beta-depleted transplantation in children. The germline V gene encodes CDR1 LNHNV and CDR2 YYDKDF (reference sequence). Deletions cut 5 bases from V and 0 bases from J, with 8 bases between. The CDR3 consists of 13 residues. Unique molecular identifiers were incorporated when the TCRbeta library was constructed. TCRdb recomputed calls from the PCR reads with MiXCR, one row per CDR3 protein. The sample records some 830,000 distinct CDR3 sequences, 15% to 20% being singletons. General study points: Surviving recipient T cells and thymic progenitors accounted for the high day-60 TCRbeta diversity observed in some patients. T-cell numbers and diversity, one year after transplant, stemmed largely from T cells that were newly produced.

The sequencing here drew on PBMCs, mostly from graft donor cells, taken 360 days after TCRalphabeta/CD19-depleted stem cell transplant. The rearrangement joins TRBV15 to TRBJ2-7; possibly TRBD2 for D (5 bases). This TCR derives from a male patient between 10 and 17 years old who had a stem cell transplant for acute lymphoblastic leukemia, so the T cells may come from the graft donor. The DNA of the CDR3 is TGTGCCACCAGCGGCGGGTACTCCTACGAGCAGTACTTC. Amino acid sequence: CATSGGYSYEQYF.